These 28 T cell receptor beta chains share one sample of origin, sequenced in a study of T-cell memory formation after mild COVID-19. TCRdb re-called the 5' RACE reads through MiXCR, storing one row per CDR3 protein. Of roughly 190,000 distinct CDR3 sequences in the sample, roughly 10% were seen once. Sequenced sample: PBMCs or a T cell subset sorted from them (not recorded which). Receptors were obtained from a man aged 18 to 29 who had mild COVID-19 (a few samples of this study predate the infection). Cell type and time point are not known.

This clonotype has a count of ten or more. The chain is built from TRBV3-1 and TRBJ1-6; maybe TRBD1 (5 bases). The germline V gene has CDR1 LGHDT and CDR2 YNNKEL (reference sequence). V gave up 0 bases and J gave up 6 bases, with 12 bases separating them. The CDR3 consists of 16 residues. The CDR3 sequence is CASSQDRAFRNSPLHF. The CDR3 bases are TGTGCCAGCAGCCAAGACAGGGCTTTCCGTAATTCACCCCTCCACTTT. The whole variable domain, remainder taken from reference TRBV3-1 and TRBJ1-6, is DTAVSQTPKYLVTQMGNDKSIKCEQNLGHDTMYWYKQDSKKFLKIMFSYNNKELIINETVPNRFSPKSPDKAHLNLHINSLELGDSAVYFCASSQDRAFRNSPLHFGNGTRLTVT.

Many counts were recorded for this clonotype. The CDR3 is CSARVPSGVADTQYF. In DNA form, the CDR3 reads TGCAGTGCTAGAGTGCCTAGCGGGGTCGCAGATACGCAGTATTTT. This rearrangement joins TRBV20-1 to TRBJ2-3; 9 bases match TRBD2. The CDR3 loop spans 15 amino acids. Losses at the gene ends were 1 base for V and 4 bases for J; bases not matched to a gene: 6. Germline CDR1 reads DFQATT; CDR2 reads SNEGSKA (reference sequence).

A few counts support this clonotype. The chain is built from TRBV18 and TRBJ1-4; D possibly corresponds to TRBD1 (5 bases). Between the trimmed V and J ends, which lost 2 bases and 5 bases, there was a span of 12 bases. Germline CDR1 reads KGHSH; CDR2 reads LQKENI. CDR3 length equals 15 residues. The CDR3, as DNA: TGTGCCAGCTCACCAGAATCACAGGCGAATGAAAAACTGTTTTTT. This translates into CASSPESQANEKLFF.

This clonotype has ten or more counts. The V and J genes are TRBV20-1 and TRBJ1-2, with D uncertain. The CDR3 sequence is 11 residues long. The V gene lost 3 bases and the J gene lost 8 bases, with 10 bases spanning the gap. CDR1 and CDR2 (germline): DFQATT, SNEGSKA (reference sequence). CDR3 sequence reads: CSASTNPGYTF. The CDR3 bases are TGCAGTGCTAGTACGAACCCCGGCTACACCTTC.

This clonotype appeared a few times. Here the CDR3 reads CASTSHEGRRETQYF. The DNA of the CDR3 is TGTGCCAGCACTTCCCACGAGGGGAGGAGGGAGACCCAGTACTTC. V gene TRBV6-2 or TRBV6-3 combines with J gene TRBJ2-5, with D possibly TRBD2 on 6 matching bases. The CDR3 is made up of 15 amino acids. V shed 7 bases and J shed 5 bases, with 20 bases lying between them. From germline, CDR1 is MNHEY and CDR2 SVGEGT.

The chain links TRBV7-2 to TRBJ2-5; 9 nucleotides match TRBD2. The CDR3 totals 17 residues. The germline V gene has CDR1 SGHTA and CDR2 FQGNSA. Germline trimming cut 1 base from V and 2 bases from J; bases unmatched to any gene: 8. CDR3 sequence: CASSLGRGGHVQETQYF. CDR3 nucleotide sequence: TGTGCCAGCAGCTTAGGGCGGGGGGGACACGTTCAAGAGACCCAGTACTTC.

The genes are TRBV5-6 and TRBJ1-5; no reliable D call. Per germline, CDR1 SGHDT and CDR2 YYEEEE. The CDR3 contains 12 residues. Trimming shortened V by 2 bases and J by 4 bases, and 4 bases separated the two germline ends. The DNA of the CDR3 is TGTGCCAGCAGCTTATATAATCAGCCCCAGCATTTT. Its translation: CASSLYNQPQHF.

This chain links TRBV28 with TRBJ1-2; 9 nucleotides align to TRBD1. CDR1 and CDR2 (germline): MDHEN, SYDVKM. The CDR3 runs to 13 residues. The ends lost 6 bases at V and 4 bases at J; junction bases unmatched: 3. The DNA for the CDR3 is TGTGCCAGCAGACAGGGGGCGGGCTATGGCTACACCTTC. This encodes CASRQGAGYGYTF.

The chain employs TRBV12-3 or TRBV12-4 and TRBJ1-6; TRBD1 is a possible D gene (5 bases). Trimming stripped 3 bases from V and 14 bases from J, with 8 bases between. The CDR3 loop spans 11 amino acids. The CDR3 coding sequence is TGTGCCAGCAGTTTGGGGCTAACCCTCCACTTT. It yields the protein CASSLGLTLHF.

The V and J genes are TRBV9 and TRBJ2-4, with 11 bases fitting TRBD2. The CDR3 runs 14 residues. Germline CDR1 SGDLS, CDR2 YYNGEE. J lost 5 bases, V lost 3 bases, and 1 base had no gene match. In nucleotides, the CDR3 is TGTGCCAGCAGCGCGGGACTAGCGGAAAACATTCAGTACTTC. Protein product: CASSAGLAENIQYF.

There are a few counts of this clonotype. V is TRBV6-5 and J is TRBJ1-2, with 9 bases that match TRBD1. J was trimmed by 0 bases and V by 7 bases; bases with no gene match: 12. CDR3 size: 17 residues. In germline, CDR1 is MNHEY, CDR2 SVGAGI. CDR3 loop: CASKGTGTGRANYGYTF. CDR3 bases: TGTGCCAGCAAAGGGACCGGGACAGGGAGAGCTAACTATGGCTACACCTTC.

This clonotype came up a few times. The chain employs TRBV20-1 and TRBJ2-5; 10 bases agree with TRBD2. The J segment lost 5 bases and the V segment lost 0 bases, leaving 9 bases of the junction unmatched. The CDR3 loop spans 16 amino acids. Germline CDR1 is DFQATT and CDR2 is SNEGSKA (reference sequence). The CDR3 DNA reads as TGCAGTGCTAGAGATGCGGTAGCGGGGGGAGAGGAGACCCAGTACTTC. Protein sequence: CSARDAVAGGEETQYF.

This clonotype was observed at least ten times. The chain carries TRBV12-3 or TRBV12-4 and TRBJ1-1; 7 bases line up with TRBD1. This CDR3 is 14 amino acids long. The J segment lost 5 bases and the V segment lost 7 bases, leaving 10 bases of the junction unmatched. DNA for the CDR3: TGTGCCAGCACCATTCTAACAGGGGTTACTGAAGCTTTCTTT. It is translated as CASTILTGVTEAFF.

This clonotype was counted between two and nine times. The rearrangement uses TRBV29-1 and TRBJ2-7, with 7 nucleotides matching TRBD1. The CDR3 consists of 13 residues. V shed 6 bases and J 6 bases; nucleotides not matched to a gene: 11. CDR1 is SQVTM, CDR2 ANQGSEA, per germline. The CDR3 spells CSVKTGPSLEQYF. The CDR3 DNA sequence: TGCAGCGTGAAGACAGGGCCATCCCTCGAGCAGTACTTC.

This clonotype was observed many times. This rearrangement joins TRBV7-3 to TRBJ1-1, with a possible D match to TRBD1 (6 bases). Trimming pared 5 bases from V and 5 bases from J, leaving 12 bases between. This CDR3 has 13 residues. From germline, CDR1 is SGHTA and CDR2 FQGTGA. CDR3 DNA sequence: TGTGCCAGCAGCCAGGGACATCAGACTGAAGCTTTCTTT. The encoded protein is CASSQGHQTEAFF.

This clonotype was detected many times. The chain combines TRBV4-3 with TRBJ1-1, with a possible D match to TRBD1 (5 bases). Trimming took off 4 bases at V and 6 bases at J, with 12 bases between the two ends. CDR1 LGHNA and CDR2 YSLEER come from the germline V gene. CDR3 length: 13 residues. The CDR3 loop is CASSRTRDAEAFF. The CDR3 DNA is TGCGCCAGCAGCCGTACACGGGACGCTGAAGCTTTCTTT.

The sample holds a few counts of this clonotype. CDR3 sequence: CASSLPAGNTEAFF. The CDR3 DNA reads TGTGCCAGCAGTTTACCGGCGGGGAACACTGAAGCTTTCTTT. This chain connects TRBV28 to TRBJ1-1, with D unresolved. Trimming stripped 2 bases from V and 1 base from J, with 8 bases between. CDR1 MDHEN and CDR2 SYDVKM come from the germline V gene. The CDR3 consists of 14 residues.

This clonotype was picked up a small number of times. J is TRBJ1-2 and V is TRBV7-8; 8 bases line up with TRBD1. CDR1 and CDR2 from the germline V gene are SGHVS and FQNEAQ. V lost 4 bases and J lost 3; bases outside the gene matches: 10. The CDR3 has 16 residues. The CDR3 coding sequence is TGTGCCAGCAGCTGGGGACAGGCCTGGAGGGACTATGGCTACACCTTC. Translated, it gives CASSWGQAWRDYGYTF.

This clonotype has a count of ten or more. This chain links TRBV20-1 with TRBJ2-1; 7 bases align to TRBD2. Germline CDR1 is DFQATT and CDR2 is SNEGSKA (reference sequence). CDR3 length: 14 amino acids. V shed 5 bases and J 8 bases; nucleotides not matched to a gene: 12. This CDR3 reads CSALGLEWVDEQFF. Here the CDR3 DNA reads TGCAGTGCTCTCGGACTAGAGTGGGTTGATGAGCAGTTCTTC.

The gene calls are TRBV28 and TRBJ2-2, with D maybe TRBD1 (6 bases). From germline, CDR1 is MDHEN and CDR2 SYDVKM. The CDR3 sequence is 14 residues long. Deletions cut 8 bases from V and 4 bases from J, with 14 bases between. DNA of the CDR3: TGTGCCAGCGCCCGGCCAGGGGCCACCGGGGAGCTGTTTTTT. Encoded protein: CASARPGATGELFF.

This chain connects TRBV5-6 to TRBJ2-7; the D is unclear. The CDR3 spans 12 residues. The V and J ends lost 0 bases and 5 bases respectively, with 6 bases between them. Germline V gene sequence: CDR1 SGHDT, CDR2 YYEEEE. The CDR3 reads CASSLGHDEQYF. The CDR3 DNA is TGTGCCAGCAGCTTGGGTCATGACGAGCAGTACTTC.

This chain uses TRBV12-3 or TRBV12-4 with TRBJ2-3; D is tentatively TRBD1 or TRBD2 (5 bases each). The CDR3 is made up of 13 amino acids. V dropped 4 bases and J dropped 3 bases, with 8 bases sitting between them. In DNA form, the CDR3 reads TGTGCCAGCAGTTACGGGGCTACAGATACGCAGTATTTT. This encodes CASSYGATDTQYF.

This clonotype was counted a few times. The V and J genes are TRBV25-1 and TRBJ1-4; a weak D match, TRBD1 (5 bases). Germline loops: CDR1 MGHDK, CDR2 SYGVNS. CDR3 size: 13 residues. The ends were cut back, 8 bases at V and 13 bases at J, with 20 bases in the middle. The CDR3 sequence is CASALEGGVRLFF. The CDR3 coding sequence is TGTGCCAGCGCCTTGGAAGGAGGGGTCCGACTGTTTTTT.

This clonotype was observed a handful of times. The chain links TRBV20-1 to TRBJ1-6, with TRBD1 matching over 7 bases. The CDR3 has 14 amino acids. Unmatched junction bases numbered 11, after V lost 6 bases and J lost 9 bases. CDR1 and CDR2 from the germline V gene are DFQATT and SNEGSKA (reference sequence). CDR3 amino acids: CSALIGGVTSPLHF. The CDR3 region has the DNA TGCAGTGCCCTGATAGGGGGCGTCACTTCACCCCTCCACTTT.

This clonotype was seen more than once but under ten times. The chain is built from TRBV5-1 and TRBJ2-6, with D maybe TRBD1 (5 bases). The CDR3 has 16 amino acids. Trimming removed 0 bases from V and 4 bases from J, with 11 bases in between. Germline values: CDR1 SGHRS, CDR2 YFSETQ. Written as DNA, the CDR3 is TGCGCCAGCAGCTTGGTTTTGGGGCCAGGGGCCAACGTCCTGACTTTC. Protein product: CASSLVLGPGANVLTF.

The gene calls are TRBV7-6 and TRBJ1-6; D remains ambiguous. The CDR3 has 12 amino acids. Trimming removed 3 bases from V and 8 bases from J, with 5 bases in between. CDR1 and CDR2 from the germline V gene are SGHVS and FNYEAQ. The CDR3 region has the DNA TGTGCCAGCAGCTTCCCCGATTCACCCCTCCACTTT. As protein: CASSFPDSPLHF.

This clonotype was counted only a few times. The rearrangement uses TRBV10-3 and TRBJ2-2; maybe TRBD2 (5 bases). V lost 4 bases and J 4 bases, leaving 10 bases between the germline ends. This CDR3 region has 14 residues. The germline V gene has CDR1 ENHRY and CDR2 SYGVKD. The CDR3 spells CAISGSVATGELFF. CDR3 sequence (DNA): TGTGCCATCAGTGGTAGCGTGGCCACCGGGGAGCTGTTTTTT.

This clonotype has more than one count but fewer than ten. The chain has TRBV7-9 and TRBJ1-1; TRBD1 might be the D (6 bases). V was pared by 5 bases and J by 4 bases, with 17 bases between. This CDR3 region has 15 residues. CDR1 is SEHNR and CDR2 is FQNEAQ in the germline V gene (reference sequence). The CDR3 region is CASSPMGHYGTEAFF. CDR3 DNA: TGTGCCAGCAGCCCTATGGGACATTACGGCACTGAAGCTTTCTTT.